This is a list of T cell receptor beta chains from one sample in a study of shared clonotypes between healthy human individuals. TCRdb keeps only in-frame clones here, not all; method: immunoSEQ multiplex PCR. The sample shows over a million clones, 70% to 80% of them seen only once. Material: memory CD4+ T cells sorted from blood. The origin of the receptors is a man younger than 35 in good health. CDR3s include the opening cysteine and the closing phenylalanine or tryptophan. A D gene is named only where the DNA matches it firmly. Only some rows state a clone size, as once, few, many or a class for expanded clones.

>.|.|14|TRBJ2-1|TRBV4-1
TGCGCCAGCAGCCCCGTACCGGGATCCAATGAGCAGTTCTTC
CASSPVPGSNEQFF
>.|TRBD1|16|TRBJ2-5|TRBV7-7
TGTGCTAGCAGTCAATCCGGGACAGGGGATCGAGAGACCCAGTACTTC
CASSQSGTGDRETQYF
>.|TRBD2|16|TRBJ2-5|TRBV7-9
TGTGCCAGCAGCCCCATACTAGCGGGAGCCGTTGAGACCCAGTACTTC
CASSPILAGAVETQYF
>.|.|14|TRBJ2-5|TRBV10-3
TGTGCCATCAGTGACGGCAGGGTTGGGGAGACCCAGTACTTC
CAISDGRVGETQYF
>.|.|14|TRBJ2-1|TRBV10-1
TGCGCCAGCAGTCCCATGGACACTTACAATGAGCAGTTCTTC
CASSPMDTYNEQFF
>once|.|15|TRBJ1-2|TRBV9
TGTGCCAGCAGCGTAGGTAACACTTTTAACTATGGCTACACCTTC
CASSVGNTFNYGYTF
>.|.|15|TRBJ2-3|TRBV11-2
TGTGCCAGCAGCTTAAATAGACAGGGCACAGATACGCAGTATTTT
CASSLNRQGTDTQYF
>few|.|13|TRBJ1-5|TRBV2
TGTGCCACCATGACAGACTCCAATCAGCCCCAGCATTTT
CATMTDSNQPQHF
>.|.|11|TRBJ2-1|TRBV5-6
TGTGCCAGCAGCTTGTCATTTGAGCAGTTCTTC
CASSLSFEQFF
>many|.|14|TRBJ2-2|TRBV5-1
TGCGCCAGCAGCAGGGGCGCGAACACCGGGGAGCTGTTTTTT
CASSRGANTGELFF
>.|.|16|TRBJ2-1|TRBV7-8
TGTGCCAGCAGCTTTTGGGGGGCGGCCTCCTACAATGAGCAGTTCTTC
CASSFWGAASYNEQFF
>.|.|13|TRBJ2-5|TRBV10-2
TGCGCCAGCAGTGCCATAGTCCTGGAGACCCAGTACTTC
CASSAIVLETQYF
>.|TRBD2|17|TRBJ2-1|TRBV29-1
TGCAGCGTTGAAGAAGTAAAAGCGGGGCCTTCCTACAATGAGCAGTTCTTC
CSVEEVKAGPSYNEQFF
>few|.|13|TRBJ2-1|TRBV18
TGTGCCAGCTCACCCCGGACGGTGGATGAGCAGTTCTTC
CASSPRTVDEQFF
>few|.|15|TRBJ2-7|TRBV5-1
TGCGCCAGCAGCCCCGCTGTTGGGTATAGGTACGAGCAGTACTTC
CASSPAVGYRYEQYF
>.|.|11|TRBJ1-1|TRBV6-1
TGTGCCAGCCAGGGTTTCACTGAAGCTTTCTTT
CASQGFTEAFF
>once|.|14|TRBJ2-2|TRBV6-6
TGTGCCAGCAGTTTGGGAAAGGGTGGCGGGGAGCTGTTTTTT
CASSLGKGGGELFF
>.|TRBD1|15|TRBJ2-5|TRBV9
TGTGCCAGCAGCGTAGTAGGGACAGAGAAAGAGACCCAGTACTTC
CASSVVGTEKETQYF
>.|.|11|TRBJ2-3|TRBV27
TGTGCCAGCAGATTTAGCGGCACGCAGTATTTT
CASRFSGTQYF
>.|.|14|TRBJ1-2|TRBV28
TGTGCCTCTGGGTCGGTAAATCAAAACTATGGCTACACCTTC
CASGSVNQNYGYTF
>.|.|12|TRBJ2-7|TRBV5-1
TGCGCCAGCAGCGAAAGTTCCTACGAGCAGTACTTC
CASSESSYEQYF
>.|.|14|TRBJ1-5|TRBV19
TGTGCCAGTAGTACACAGGGTTCGGGGCAGCCCCAGCATTTT
CASSTQGSGQPQHF
>few|TRBD1|14|TRBJ1-4|TRBV5-8
TGTGCCAGCAGGGGGACAGGGGGTAATGAAAAACTGTTTTTT
CASRGTGGNEKLFF
>.|.|15|TRBJ1-2|TRBV4-3
TGCGCCAGCAGCCAAGATCGGGCTGTAATGAATGGCTACACCTTC
CASSQDRAVMNGYTF
>once|.|15|TRBJ1-2|TRBV2
TGTGCCAGCAGACTTGACAGCCCGTACCACTATGGCTACACCTTC
CASRLDSPYHYGYTF
>.|.|14|TRBJ1-5|TRBV6-1
TGTGCCAGCAGGGGTCGGGAGTCGGGTCAGCCCCAGCATTTT
CASRGRESGQPQHF
>.|TRBD1|16|TRBJ2-7|TRBV28
TGTGCCAGCAGCACTCCCCGGACAGGGGATGCGCGCGAGCAGTACTTC
CASSTPRTGDAREQYF
>.|TRBD1|13|TRBJ1-5|TRBV6-1
TGTGCCAGCAGGGGACAGGGGATCCAGCCCCAGCATTTT
CASRGQGIQPQHF
>.|TRBD1|14|TRBJ2-5|TRBV9
TGTGCCAGCAGCCCACGACAGGGGCGAGAGACCCAGTACTTC
CASSPRQGRETQYF
>few|.|15|TRBJ1-1|TRBV9
TGTGCCAGCAGCGTAGCGGCAGGGACTAACACTGAAGCTTTCTTT
CASSVAAGTNTEAFF
>many|.|16|TRBJ1-1|TRBV6-6
TGTGCCAGCAGTTACCCCCCGGGCGGGGGGAACACTGAAGCTTTCTTT
CASSYPPGGGNTEAFF
>.|.|13|TRBJ2-3|TRBV10-3
TGTGCCCTCAAGGGGCAGGAGTCAGATACGCAGTATTTT
CALKGQESDTQYF
>.|.|15|TRBJ1-6|TRBV6-1
TGTGCCAGCAGGGAAAACCCGGGGGGTGGATCACCCCTCCACTTT
CASRENPGGGSPLHF